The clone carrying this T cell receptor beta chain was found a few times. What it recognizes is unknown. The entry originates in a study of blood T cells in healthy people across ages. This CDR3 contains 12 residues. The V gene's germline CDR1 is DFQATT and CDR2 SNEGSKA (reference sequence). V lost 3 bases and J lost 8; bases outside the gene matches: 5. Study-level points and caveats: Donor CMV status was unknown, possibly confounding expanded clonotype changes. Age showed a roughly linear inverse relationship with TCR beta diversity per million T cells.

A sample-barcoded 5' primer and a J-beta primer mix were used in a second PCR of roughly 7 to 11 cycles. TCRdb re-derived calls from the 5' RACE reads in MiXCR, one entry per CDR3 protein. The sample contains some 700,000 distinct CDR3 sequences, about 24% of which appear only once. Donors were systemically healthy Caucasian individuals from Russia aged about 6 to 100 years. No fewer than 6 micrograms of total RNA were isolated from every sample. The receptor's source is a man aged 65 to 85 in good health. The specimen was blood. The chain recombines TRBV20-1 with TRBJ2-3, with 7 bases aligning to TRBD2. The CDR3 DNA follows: TGCAGTGCTAGGAAGGGAGGGCGTACGCAGTATTTT. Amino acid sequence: CSARKGGRTQYF.